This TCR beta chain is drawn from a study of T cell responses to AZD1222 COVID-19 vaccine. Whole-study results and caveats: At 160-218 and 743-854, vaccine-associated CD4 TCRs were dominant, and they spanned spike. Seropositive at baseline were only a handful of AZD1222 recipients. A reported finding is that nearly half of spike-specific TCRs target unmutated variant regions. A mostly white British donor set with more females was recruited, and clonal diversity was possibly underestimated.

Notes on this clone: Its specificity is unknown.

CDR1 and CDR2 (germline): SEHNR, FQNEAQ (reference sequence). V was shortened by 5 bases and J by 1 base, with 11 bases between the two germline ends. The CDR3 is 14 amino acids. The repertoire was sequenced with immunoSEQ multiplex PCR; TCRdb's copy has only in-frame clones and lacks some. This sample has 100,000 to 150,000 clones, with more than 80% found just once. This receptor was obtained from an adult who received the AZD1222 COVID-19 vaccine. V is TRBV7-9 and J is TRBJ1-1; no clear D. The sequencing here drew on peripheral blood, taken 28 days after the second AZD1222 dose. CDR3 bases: TGTGCCAGCAGCCTAGGGAACGAGAACACTGAAGCTTTCTTT. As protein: CASSLGNENTEAFF.